This T cell receptor beta chain was captured in a study of T-cell memory formation after mild COVID-19. General observations from the study: A subset of responding clones appeared in pre-infection memory, suggesting cross-reactive memory joined.

To note about this clonotype: Its antigen is still unknown.

One entry per CDR3 protein, called by TCRdb with MiXCR from the 5' RACE reads. Of roughly 190,000 distinct CDR3 sequences in the sample, 10% to 13% were seen once. The CDR3 sequence is 15 residues long. V lost 6 bases to trimming and J lost 0 bases, with 14 bases between them. Per germline, CDR1 MNHEY and CDR2 SVGEGT. This clonotype originated in a man aged 18 to 30 who had mild COVID-19 (a few samples of this study predate the infection). Cell type and time point are not known. The chain employs TRBV6-2 or TRBV6-3 and TRBJ1-1, with D possibly TRBD1 on 5 matching bases. Sequenced: PBMCs or a T cell subset sorted from them (not recorded which). The chain's CDR3 is CASSHNGTLNTEAFF. DNA of the CDR3: TGTGCCAGCAGCCATAACGGGACTCTGAACACTGAAGCTTTCTTT.